The 24 T cell receptor beta chains presented below share a single source sample, sequenced in a study of blood T cells in healthy people across ages. PCR was performed a second time for about 7 to 12 cycles using a sample-barcoded 5' primer and a J-beta primer mix. Using its own MiXCR run on the 5' RACE reads, TCRdb lists one record per CDR3 protein. This table has some 1 million distinct CDR3 sequences, around 45% appearing once. The specimen sequenced was blood. The receptors stem from a woman aged 60-75 years in good health.

The chain joins TRBV27 to TRBJ2-5, with TRBD2 matching 8 bases. The CDR3 extends over 15 amino acids. Germline CDR1 MNHEY, CDR2 SMNVEV (reference sequence). The trim removed 5 bases at V and 11 bases at J, leaving 16 bases unmatched. The CDR3 is CASSGAGGADGEQYF. Here the CDR3 DNA reads TGTGCCAGCAGTGGTGCCGGGGGGGCGGATGGAGAGCAGTACTTC.

There are a few counts of this clonotype. The rearrangement uses TRBV20-1 and TRBJ2-5; 8 nucleotides match TRBD2. CDR3 length: 13 amino acids. Germline values: CDR1 DFQATT, CDR2 SNEGSKA (reference sequence). V trimming: 5 bases; J trimming: 11 bases; junction bases outside the gene matches: 13. The CDR3 DNA is TGCAGTGCTGAAGCGGGAGCTAGGTATGAGCAGTACTTC. Its translation is CSAEAGARYEQYF.

This chain joins TRBV29-1 and TRBJ2-7; D call uncertain. Trimming pared 3 bases from V and 2 bases from J, leaving 17 bases between. Per the germline V gene, CDR1 is SQVTM and CDR2 is ANQGSEA. CDR3 size: 15 residues. This chain's CDR3 is CSVEGIEGRTYEQYF. For the CDR3, the DNA is TGCAGCGTTGAGGGGATAGAAGGAAGGACCTACGAGCAGTACTTC.

This clonotype was seen a few times. The rearrangement links TRBV20-1 to TRBJ1-2; 7 bases are shared with TRBD1. Germline V gene lookup returns CDR1 DFQATT and CDR2 SNEGSKA (reference sequence). The CDR3 has 13 amino acids. V was clipped by 4 bases and J by 4 bases; unmatched bases: 6. The DNA of the CDR3 is TGCAGTGCTAACAGGGGTTTAGGCTATGGCTACACCTTC. Translated: CSANRGLGYGYTF.

The chain carries TRBV27 and TRBJ1-1; D is ambiguous. The germline CDR1 and CDR2 sequences are MNHEY and SMNVEV (reference sequence). V was shortened by 2 bases and J by 7 bases, with 14 bases between the two germline ends. CDR3 length: 14 amino acids. CDR3 nucleotide sequence: TGTGCCAGCAGTTTAAGTATCAAGATGTATGAAGCTTTCTTT. Protein sequence: CASSLSIKMYEAFF.

The chain carries TRBV7-6 and TRBJ1-1; 8 bases are shared with TRBD1. This CDR3 is built from 14 residues. V lost 3 bases, J lost 6 bases, and 6 bases stayed unmatched. CDR1 and CDR2 from the germline V gene are SGHVS and FNYEAQ. CDR3 in DNA: TGTGCCAGCAGCTTGCAGGGGGCTCCAGCTGAAGCTTTCTTT. It codes for CASSLQGAPAEAFF.

This clonotype has only a few counts. The gene calls are TRBV5-1 and TRBJ2-1; TRBD1 aligns across 9 bases. This CDR3 has 16 residues. Germline V gives CDR1 SGHRS, CDR2 YFSETQ. The ends lost 0 bases at V and 8 bases at J; junction bases unmatched: 9. The CDR3 DNA follows: TGCGCCAGCAGCTTGGTTTCGGGACAGGGTCGGGATGAGCAGTTCTTC. Translating gives CASSLVSGQGRDEQFF.

The DNA for the CDR3 is TGCAGTGGAGGGGCAGACACGTACGAGCAGTACTTC. It yields the protein CSGGADTYEQYF. The chain employs TRBV29-1 and TRBJ2-7; D is possibly TRBD2 (6 bases). The CDR3 contains 12 residues. Germline V gives CDR1 SQVTM, CDR2 ANQGSEA.

This clonotype was picked up a small number of times. This chain uses TRBV15 with TRBJ2-1; 8 bases fit TRBD1. J lost 3 bases, V lost 4 bases, and 5 bases had no gene match. The CDR3 consists of 15 residues. Germline V gene sequence: CDR1 LNHNV, CDR2 YYDKDF (reference sequence). The CDR3 sequence is CATSTTGVGYNEQFF. The CDR3 DNA is TGTGCCACCAGCACGACAGGGGTTGGCTACAATGAGCAGTTCTTC.

V usage is TRBV6-1 and J usage is TRBJ2-3, with no clear D. Deletions cut 2 bases from V and 2 bases from J, with 11 bases between. Germline values: CDR1 MNHNS, CDR2 SASEGT. The CDR3 runs 15 residues. The CDR3 sequence is CASSENSRNTDTQYF. Written as DNA, the CDR3 is TGTGCCAGCAGTGAAAATTCTAGGAACACAGATACGCAGTATTTT.

This clonotype was seen only a few times. CDR3 DNA: TGCAGCGTTAGTAGCTCCTACGAGCAGTACTTC. Translating gives CSVSSSYEQYF. The rearrangement uses TRBV29-1 and TRBJ2-7; D ambiguous. The V gene lost 5 bases and the J gene lost 0 bases, with 5 bases spanning the gap. The CDR3 has 11 residues. Germline assignment: CDR1 SQVTM and CDR2 ANQGSEA.

This sequence joins TRBV6-2 or TRBV6-3 and TRBJ2-7; a weak D match, TRBD2 (5 bases). This CDR3 region has 15 residues. Trimming left V 0 bases short and J 2 bases short, with 11 bases between. Per germline, CDR1 MNHEY and CDR2 SVGEGT. This CDR3 reads CASSYSPQRTYEQYF. CDR3 sequence (DNA): TGTGCCAGCAGTTACTCCCCCCAGCGGACCTACGAGCAGTACTTC.

The rearrangement joins TRBV7-6 to TRBJ1-5, with D perhaps TRBD1 (5 bases). This CDR3 has 18 residues. Trimming stripped 1 base from V and 0 bases from J, with 16 bases between. The germline gives CDR1 SGHVS, CDR2 FNYEAQ. The CDR3 coding sequence is TGTGCCAGCAGCTTAGAAACAGGAGGGCCATATAGCAATCAGCCCCAGCATTTT. It encodes CASSLETGGPYSNQPQHF.

This chain joins TRBV12-3 or TRBV12-4 and TRBJ2-1; 12 nucleotides align to TRBD2. V lost 8 bases to trimming and J lost 2 bases; unmatched junction nucleotides: 16. The CDR3 sequence is 19 residues long. DNA of the CDR3: TGTGCCAGCGCCTTCTCAGGGGGACTAGCGGGCCTTACCTACAATGAGCAGTTCTTC. Translated, it gives CASAFSGGLAGLTYNEQFF.

As for this clonotype: This clone may be a read error of a much larger clone one base away. J is TRBJ2-7 and V is TRBV20-1; D may correspond to TRBD1 or TRBD2 (5 bases each). V was trimmed by 6 bases and J by 3 bases, leaving 18 bases between them. Germline CDR1 is DFQATT and CDR2 is SNEGSKA (reference sequence). This CDR3 comprises 14 residues. In nucleotides, the CDR3 is TGCAGTGCCCGGGGACGAGCGGAGATCTACGAGCAGTACTTC. Its translation: CSARGRAEIYEQYF.

This rearrangement joins TRBV3-1 to TRBJ2-4; 8 positions match TRBD1. With V trimmed by 1 base and J by 2 bases, 1 base remained unmatched. The CDR3 extends over 15 amino acids. Germline loops: CDR1 LGHDT, CDR2 YNNKEL (reference sequence). The CDR3 sequence is CASSQGTGPKNIQYF. CDR3 in DNA: TGTGCCAGCAGCCAAGGGACAGGGCCCAAAAACATTCAGTACTTC. The full variable domain, with the rest looked up from reference TRBV3-1 and TRBJ2-4, is DTAVSQTPKYLVTQMGNDKSIKCEQNLGHDTMYWYKQDSKKFLKIMFSYNNKELIINETVPNRFSPKSPDKAHLNLHINSLELGDSAVYFCASSQGTGPKNIQYFGAGTRLSVL.

Of note for this clonotype: The junction and the germline gene differ at one end; a read error may be behind it. The CDR3 DNA reads TGTGCCACCAGTGACTGGCTAGCGGGAGGTTACAGTGAGCAGTTCTTC. It is translated as CATSDWLAGGYSEQFF. The gene calls are TRBV24-1 and TRBJ2-1, with 11 bases lining up with TRBD2. The CDR3 is 16 residues long. The germline V gene encodes CDR1 KGHDR and CDR2 SFDVKD.

The V and J genes are TRBV4-2 and TRBJ1-1, with 8 bases fitting TRBD1. The J segment lost 3 bases and the V segment lost 1 base, leaving 4 bases of the junction unmatched. Germline V CDR1 and CDR2: LGHNA, YNFKEQ. This CDR3 region has 15 residues. The CDR3 loop is CASSQGDRGYTEAFF. Written as DNA, the CDR3 is TGTGCCAGCAGCCAAGGTGACAGGGGATACACTGAAGCTTTCTTT.

The chain carries TRBV12-5 and TRBJ2-1; D is perhaps TRBD1 (6 bases). Germline CDR1 is LGHNT and CDR2 is FRNRAP. The CDR3 totals 15 residues. Trimming stripped 6 bases from V and 0 bases from J, with 12 bases between. The CDR3 DNA reads TGTGCTAGTGGCCAAACAGGGAGCTCCTACAATGAGCAGTTCTTC. It codes for CASGQTGSSYNEQFF.

The CDR3 region is CASSLGTNNSPLHF. The DNA of the CDR3 is TGTGCCAGCAGTTTGGGTACAAATAATTCACCCCTCCACTTT. The chain couples TRBV6-5 to TRBJ1-6; D remains ambiguous. The CDR3 covers 14 residues. Germline lookup yields CDR1 MNHEY and CDR2 SVGAGI. V was pared by 4 bases and J by 5 bases, with 9 bases between.

The rearrangement joins TRBV12-3 or TRBV12-4 to TRBJ2-7; a possible D gene is TRBD2 (5 bases). Trimming cost V 2 bases and J 6 bases, with 11 bases left between them. This CDR3 has 13 amino acids. The DNA of the CDR3 is TGTGCCAGCAGTTTATTGCGGGCTAGCGAGCAGTACTTC. It is translated as CASSLLRASEQYF.

As for this clonotype: A read error is possible here, since a much larger clone lies one base away. The CDR3: CASSPAVQNIQYF. The CDR3 nucleotides read TGTGCCAGCTCACCAGCGGTACAGAACATTCAGTACTTC. The V call is TRBV18, the J call TRBJ2-4; D remains ambiguous. Trimming left V 2 bases short and J 7 bases short, with 9 bases between. The germline gives CDR1 KGHSH, CDR2 LQKENI. This CDR3 contains 13 residues.

This clonotype appeared a few times. V and J are TRBV27 and TRBJ2-7; a weak D match, TRBD1 (5 bases). The CDR3 is 13 amino acids. V was pared by 6 bases and J by 0 bases, with 9 bases between. Germline CDR1 MNHEY, CDR2 SMNVEV (reference sequence). CDR3 protein: CASRLTVSYEQYF. The CDR3 DNA reads as TGTGCCAGCAGGCTGACAGTCTCCTACGAGCAGTACTTC.

V usage is TRBV6-5 and J usage is TRBJ1-1, with TRBD1 as a possible D gene (5 bases). Trimming pared 8 bases from V and 3 bases from J, leaving 13 bases between. This CDR3 comprises 13 residues. Germline loops: CDR1 MNHEY, CDR2 SVGAGI. The CDR3 here is CASRGYSYTEAFF. The CDR3 DNA sequence: TGTGCCAGCCGGGGGTACAGCTACACTGAAGCTTTCTTT.